One and the same sample provided the 7 T cell receptor beta chains below, sequenced in a study of control samples from healthy donors and cancer patients (dated by TCRdb to 2020 to 2021). The library came from the immunoSEQ multiplex PCR assay. TCRdb took over this immuneACCESS table, retaining in-frame rearrangements with V and J assigned. Such tables are incomplete; in checked studies, under half of the missing clones stem from an unresolved V gene, and the remainder is unexplained. The sample records 90,000 to 110,000 clones, around four fifths of which are singletons. In total, the top ten clones hold roughly an eighth of the sample. Material: blood. Receptors were obtained from a woman between 50 and 59 years old in good health.

Turning to this clone: Other nucleotide sequences in the sample specify the same CDR3. The chain recombines TRBV20-1 with TRBJ2-1; 7 nucleotides line up with TRBD2. Germline V gene data show CDR1 as DFQATT and CDR2 as SNEGSKA (reference sequence). The V segment lost 3 bases and the J segment 0 bases; nucleotides outside the gene matches: 11. The CDR3 length is 17 residues. CDR3 loop: CSASKAGIPSSYNEQFF. CDR3 DNA sequence: TGCAGTGCTAGTAAAGCGGGGATACCTAGCTCCTACAATGAGCAGTTCTTC.

This clone was recorded a few times. CDR3 coding DNA: TGTGCCAGCAGCTTAGCGCTGGCGGGCGGGGGATACAATGAGCAGTTCTTC. Protein product: CASSLALAGGGYNEQFF. J is TRBJ2-1 and V is TRBV7-2, with 7 bases that match TRBD2. This CDR3 has 17 residues. Trimming at V came to 0 bases and at J to 4 bases, leaving 9 bases not matched to a gene. Germline V CDR1 and CDR2: SGHTA, FQGNSA.

This clone appeared once. The genes are TRBV11-2 and TRBJ1-1; D is possibly TRBD1 (5 bases). This CDR3 comprises 18 residues. Germline V lookup: CDR1 SGHAT, CDR2 FQNNGV. V was clipped by 1 base and J by 4 bases, with 22 bases between them. The DNA for the CDR3 is TGTGCCAGCAGCTTAGTTTTTTGGGGCGAGGGGCGCAGCACTGAAGCTTTCTTT. This gives the protein CASSLVFWGEGRSTEAFF. Based on the CDR3 plus reference TRBV11-2 and TRBJ1-1, the full variable domain is EAGVAQSPRYKIIEKRQSVAFWCNPISGHATLYWYQQILGQGPKLLIQFQNNGVVDDSQLPKDRFSAERLKGVDSTLKIQPAKLEDSAVYLCASSLVFWGEGRSTEAFFGQGTRLTVV.

This clone has more than one count but fewer than ten. This rearrangement joins TRBV27 to TRBJ2-7; no firm D call. CDR3 length: 16 amino acids. The germline gives CDR1 MNHEY, CDR2 SMNVEV (reference sequence). V was shortened by 0 bases and J by 2 bases, with 14 bases between the two germline ends. The CDR3 spells CASSLSMAGRTYEQYF. DNA for the CDR3: TGTGCCAGCAGTTTATCGATGGCAGGTCGGACCTACGAGCAGTACTTC.

This rearrangement joins TRBV10-3 to TRBJ2-5; 7 nucleotides agree with TRBD2. Germline lookup yields CDR1 ENHRY and CDR2 SYGVKD. The CDR3 extends over 12 amino acids. V was pared by 8 bases and J by 5 bases, with 5 bases of the junction left unmatched. DNA of the CDR3: TGTGCCATCTCGGGGGAGGGGGAGACCCAGTACTTC. Amino acid sequence: CAISGEGETQYF.

Comment on this clone: Here the CDR3 omits its conserved ending phenylalanine or tryptophan, so a read error is the likely source. The chain uses TRBV11-2 and TRBJ2-2; D gene ambiguous. This CDR3 has 13 amino acids. The V gene's germline CDR1 is SGHAT and CDR2 FQNNGV. CDR3 loop: CPSSCVTTGELFL. In DNA, the CDR3 is TGTCCCAGCAGCTGCGTGACCACCGGGGAGCTGTTTCTC.

The chain has TRBV5-1 and TRBJ2-2, with TRBD1 identical over 11 bases. V lost 2 bases to trimming and J lost 5 bases; unmatched junction nucleotides: 2. There are 15 residues in the CDR3. The germline V gene has CDR1 SGHRS and CDR2 YFSETQ. CDR3 loop: CASSFGTGGTGELFF. The DNA for the CDR3 is TGCGCCAGCAGCTTTGGGACAGGGGGAACCGGGGAGCTGTTTTTT.